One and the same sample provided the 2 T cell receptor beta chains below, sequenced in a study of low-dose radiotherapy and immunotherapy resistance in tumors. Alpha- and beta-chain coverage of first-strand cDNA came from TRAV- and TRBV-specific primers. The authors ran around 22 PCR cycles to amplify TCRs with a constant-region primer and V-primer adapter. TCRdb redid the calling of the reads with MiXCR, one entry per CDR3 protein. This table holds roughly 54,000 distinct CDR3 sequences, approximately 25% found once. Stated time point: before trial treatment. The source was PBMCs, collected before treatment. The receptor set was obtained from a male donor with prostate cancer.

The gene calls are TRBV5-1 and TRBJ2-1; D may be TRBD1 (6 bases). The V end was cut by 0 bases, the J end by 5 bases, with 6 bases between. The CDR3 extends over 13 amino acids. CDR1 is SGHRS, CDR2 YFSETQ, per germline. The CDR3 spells CASSLGDNNEQFF. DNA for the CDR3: TGCGCCAGCAGCTTGGGGGACAACAATGAGCAGTTCTTC. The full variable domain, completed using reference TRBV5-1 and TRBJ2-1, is KAGVTQTPRYLIKTRGQQVTLSCSPISGHRSVSWYQQTPGQGLQFLFEYFSETQRNKGNFPGRFSGRQFSNSRSEMNVSTLELGDSALYLCASSLGDNNEQFFGPGTRLTVL.

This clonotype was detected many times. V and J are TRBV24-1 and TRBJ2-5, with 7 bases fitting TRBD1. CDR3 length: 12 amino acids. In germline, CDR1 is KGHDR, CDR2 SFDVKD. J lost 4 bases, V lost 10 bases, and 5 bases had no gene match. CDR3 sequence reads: CATARDRETQYF. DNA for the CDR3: TGTGCCACAGCTCGGGACAGAGAGACCCAGTACTTC.